This paragraph reports one T cell receptor (beta chain). What it binds is unknown. This specimen belongs to a study of blood T cells in healthy people across ages. A sample-barcoded 5' primer and a J-beta primer mix were used in a second PCR of roughly 6 to 11 cycles. TCRdb recomputed calls from the 5' RACE reads with MiXCR, one row per CDR3 protein. The sample contains under 2 million distinct CDR3 sequences, 34% of which appear only once. There were healthy Caucasian individuals from Russia, aged roughly 6 to 100, serving as donors. Every donor provided roughly 10 milliliters of peripheral blood. General study points: Unsorted PBMCs prevented conclusive naive versus antigen-experienced comparison.

Sequenced input: blood. This receptor was identified in a woman aged 25 to 45 in good health.

The CDR3 DNA sequence: TGCAGCGTTGGAGATTCCTATAATTCACCCCTCCACTTT. Translating it yields CSVGDSYNSPLHF. The genes are TRBV29-1 and TRBJ1-6; no clear D. The CDR3 totals 13 residues. Trimming took 4 bases from V and 1 from J, leaving 5 bases between them. Germline V gives CDR1 SQVTM, CDR2 ANQGSEA.